Here is one TCR beta chain with its context. What it binds is unknown. Sequencing used immunoSEQ multiplex PCR; TCRdb keeps in-frame clones, though not all of them. In the table there are over 35,000 clones, about 80% of which are singletons. This sample was included in a study of OX40 agonist ivuxolimab in advanced cancers. Whole-study context: The study reported partial responses in three patients: one hepatocellular carcinoma, two cutaneous melanoma. Study conclusions and caveats: Fewer expanded clones were found on average in CD4+ than in CD8+ T cells. The antigens recognized by the expanded peripheral T cells, that is their antigen specificity, were not determined.

V was clipped by 3 bases and J by 9 bases; unmatched bases: 7. The CDR3 length is 14 residues. Germline V gene lookup returns CDR1 LNHNV and CDR2 YYDKDF (reference sequence). The gene calls are TRBV15 and TRBJ2-4; 8 bases fit TRBD1. The source material was CD4+ or CD8+ T cells sorted from blood, sampled in a trial of the OX40 agonist ivuxolimab. The sequence was collected from an adult with an advanced solid tumor such as melanoma, head and neck, liver or kidney cancer. CDR3 sequence (DNA): TGTGCCACCAGCAGCTCGGGACAGGAGAGCATTCAGTACTTC. Protein sequence: CATSSSGQESIQYF. Full variable domain (rest looked up from reference TRBV15 and TRBJ2-4): DAMVIQNPRYQVTQFGKPVTLSCSQTLNHNVMYWYQQKSSQAPKLLFHYYDKDFNNEADTPDNFQSRRPNTSFCFLDIRSPGLGDTAMYLCATSSSGQESIQYFGAGTRLSVL.